The clone carrying this T cell receptor beta chain was seen at least ten times. Its cognate antigen is unknown. RNA transcripts provided the template for amplifying TCR beta CDR3 regions. A first-round RT-PCR used HTBI primers, followed by a second-round multiplex PCR. One entry per CDR3 protein results from TCRdb running MiXCR on the multiplex PCR reads. The repertoire holds hundreds of thousands of distinct CDR3 sequences, with 22% as singletons. If no ophthalmopathy appeared within 18 months of follow-up, hyperthyroidism was termed stable. Researchers turned away patients with other autoimmune diseases, uncontrolled infections, pregnancy or lactation. The entry originates in a study of Graves' ophthalmopathy and Graves' hyperthyroidism. General observations from the study: The model predicted progression of ophthalmopathy with a sensitivity of approximately 68%, and its specificity was about 76%.

V was cut by 6 bases and J by 7 bases, with 9 bases left in between. This CDR3 contains 11 residues. Per germline, CDR1 SNHLY and CDR2 FYNNEI. Sequencing was carried out using peripheral blood. The receptor was isolated from a woman aged 18-29 years with stable Graves' hyperthyroidism. Some clones in this sample may be carry-over from other donors' samples. The rearrangement uses TRBV2 and TRBJ2-5; TRBD1 is a possible D gene (5 bases). For the CDR3, the DNA is TGTGCCAGCAGCCCCCAGGGGACCCAGTACTTC. Protein: CASSPQGTQYF.